These T cell receptor beta chains were read from a single sample in a study of blood T cell repertoires in COVID-19. Clones were read by immunoSEQ multiplex PCR, and TCRdb kept only the in-frame ones, dropping some. Of approximately 350,000 clones listed, 85% to 90% were seen once; the top ten hold under 6.5%. Source material: peripheral blood. Every receptor here comes from a woman aged 45-59 years with COVID-19, enrolled during active disease. The CDR3 runs from the conserved cysteine through the conserved F or W. D genes are given only for firm matches. The size entry is marked missing in some rows and otherwise reads once, few, many or a size class.

d_gene	v_gene	j_gene	abundance	CDR3nt	CDR3aa
TRBD2	TRBV23-1	TRBJ2-5	NA	TGCGCCAGCAGTCAATCCGGCGGGAGCGGCGAGACCCAGTACTTC	CASSQSGGSGETQYF
NA	TRBV7-9	TRBJ2-7	NA	TGTGCCAGCAGCTTAGGAGGGGGAGGGTTCTACGAGCAGTACTTC	CASSLGGGGFYEQYF
TRBD2	TRBV19	TRBJ2-1	NA	TGTGCCAGTAGTAAGACTAGCGGCAATGAGCAGTTCTTC	CASSKTSGNEQFF
NA	TRBV6-5	TRBJ2-7	NA	TGTGCCAGCAGTTACCTACGGGGGGCGAGTTCCTACGAGCAGTACTTC	CASSYLRGASSYEQYF
NA	TRBV5-1	TRBJ2-3	NA	TGCGCCAGCAGCTTACGACTACTATCCACAGATACGCAGTATTTT	CASSLRLLSTDTQYF
NA	TRBV6-4	TRBJ1-2	NA	TGTGCCAGCAGGGACCAGGCTTTTGGCTACACCTTC	CASRDQAFGYTF
NA	TRBV7-2	TRBJ1-6	NA	TGTGCCAGCAGCTTAGTAGGGGTTAGCTCCTATAATTCACCCCTCCACTTT	CASSLVGVSSYNSPLHF
TRBD2	TRBV5-8	TRBJ2-5	NA	TGTGCCAGCAGCTTTTTCGATCCGGGACTAGCGGGAGATCGGGAGACCCAGTACTTC	CASSFFDPGLAGDRETQYF
NA	TRBV27	TRBJ1-4	NA	TGTGCCAGCAGTTTGTTCCGGGGAAGTAATGAAAAACTGTTTTTT	CASSLFRGSNEKLFF
NA	TRBV19	TRBJ2-6	NA	TGTGCCAGTATCGGGGTGCGCTCTGGGGCCAACGTCCTGACTTTC	CASIGVRSGANVLTF
NA	TRBV19	TRBJ1-3	NA	TGTGCCAGTAGTCGCCCTAACAGGGACTCTGGAAACACCATATATTTT	CASSRPNRDSGNTIYF
TRBD1	TRBV6-5	TRBJ1-5	NA	TGTGCCGGAGGGGACAGGGCGAATCAGCCCCAGCATTTT	CAGGDRANQPQHF
NA	TRBV3-1/TRBV3-2	TRBJ1-2	NA	TGTGCCAGCAGCCAAGATGGCAGGGTTTATGGCTACACCTTC	CASSQDGRVYGYTF
TRBD1	TRBV20-1	TRBJ1-6	NA	TGCAGTGCTAGTGAAGGACAGGGAAAAGGAGGGGCACCCCTCCACTTT	CSASEGQGKGGAPLHF
TRBD1	TRBV7-9	TRBJ2-6	NA	TGTGCCAGCTCGGGGACAGGGCCCTCTGGGGCCAACGTCCTGACTTTC	CASSGTGPSGANVLTF
NA	TRBV19	TRBJ2-6	NA	TGTGCCAGTACCCCCGACTACGTCCGGGCCAACGTCCTGACTTTC	CASTPDYVRANVLTF
TRBD1	TRBV6-4	TRBJ2-6	once	TGTGCCAGCAGTGACTCGTTGGGCCCGACAGGGGAATCAGCTGGGGCCAACGTCCTGACTTTC	CASSDSLGPTGESAGANVLTF
TRBD2	TRBV6-5	TRBJ2-1	few	TGTGCCAGCAGCGACCTACTAGCGGGAAGGTATGAGCAGTTCTTC	CASSDLLAGRYEQFF
NA	TRBV18	TRBJ2-3	few	TGTGCCAGCTCACCACCTAGCGGCTCTAGCACAGATACGCAGTATTTT	CASSPPSGSSTDTQYF
NA	TRBV30	TRBJ2-4	NA	TGTGCCTGGAGTCTGCAGGGAAACATTCAGTACTTC	CAWSLQGNIQYF
TRBD1	TRBV27	TRBJ1-1	NA	TGTGCCAGCAGTTTAACCAGGGGGGTCACTGAAGCTTTCTTT	CASSLTRGVTEAFF
TRBD1	TRBV19	TRBJ2-2	few	TGTGCCAGTAGTAGTGCAGGGGGCGACACCGGGGAGCTGTTTTTT	CASSSAGGDTGELFF
TRBD1	TRBV5-1	TRBJ1-3	NA	TGCGCCAGCAGCTTGGCCGTCGTAGGGGGCGGAAACACCATATATTTT	CASSLAVVGGGNTIYF
NA	TRBV27	TRBJ2-1	once	TGTGCCAGCATTCCGGGAAGGGTTGGGTACAATGAGCAGTTCTTC	CASIPGRVGYNEQFF
NA	TRBV7-3	TRBJ2-2	NA	TGTGCCAGCAGCTTGAACTCAGGCACCGGGGAGCTGTTTTTT	CASSLNSGTGELFF
NA	TRBV9	TRBJ1-1	NA	TGTGCCAGCAGCGAGGGGGTAACAGGGTTTGGAGCTGAAGCTTTCTTT	CASSEGVTGFGAEAFF
NA	TRBV18	TRBJ2-7	NA	TGTGCCAGCTCACCGGCGGGACTGTCGGACGAGCAGTACTTC	CASSPAGLSDEQYF
TRBD2	TRBV9	TRBJ2-3	NA	TGTGCCAGCAGCGTGGGACTAGCGGGAACTAGCACAGATACGCAGTATTTT	CASSVGLAGTSTDTQYF
TRBD2	TRBV3-1/TRBV3-2	TRBJ2-4	NA	TGTGCCAGCAGCCAAGGAGGACTAGCAGCCATTCAGTACTTC	CASSQGGLAAIQYF
NA	TRBV15	TRBJ1-4	NA	TGTGCCACCAGCAGAGATCCGGGGGGGTCTGAAAAACTGTTTTTT	CATSRDPGGSEKLFF
NA	TRBV25-1	TRBJ1-5	NA	TGTGCCAGCAGTAGTTCGGGAGCGGGCAATCAGCCCCAGCATTTT	CASSSSGAGNQPQHF
TRBD1	TRBV5-1	TRBJ2-2	NA	TGCGCCAGCAGCTTCACCGGGACAGGGGATCCCGGGGAGCTGTTTTTT	CASSFTGTGDPGELFF
TRBD1	TRBV6-2/TRBV6-3	TRBJ1-5	few	TGTGCCAGCAGTTACCAGGGACAGTTGGTCCCTCAGCCCCAGCATTTT	CASSYQGQLVPQPQHF
TRBD1	TRBV6-5	TRBJ2-7	NA	TGTGCCAGCAGTAATGGACAGGTTTCCTACGAGCAGTACTTC	CASSNGQVSYEQYF
TRBD1	TRBV19	TRBJ2-5	NA	TGTGCCAGTAGTAACCCCGGGACAGGGGAGACCCAGTACTTC	CASSNPGTGETQYF
TRBD1	TRBV2	TRBJ1-2	NA	TGTGCCAGCAGTCCCGGGACAGCCGTTTATAACTATGGCTACACCTTC	CASSPGTAVYNYGYTF
TRBD2	TRBV4-1	TRBJ2-2	NA	TGCGCCAGCAGCCAAGTAGCGGGAGGGAACACCGGGGAGCTGTTTTTT	CASSQVAGGNTGELFF
NA	TRBV6-5	TRBJ1-5	NA	TGTGCCAGCAGCCGAAATGAGCGGGCGTCTCAGCCCCAGCATTTT	CASSRNERASQPQHF
TRBD1	TRBV2	TRBJ1-2	NA	TGTGCCAGCAGTTCCCAGAGCTGGACAGGTTATGGCTACACCTTC	CASSSQSWTGYGYTF
TRBD1	TRBV20-1	TRBJ1-1	NA	TGCAGTGCTAGAAGACAGGGGGAAGCTTTCTTT	CSARRQGEAFF
NA	TRBV6-5	TRBJ1-2	NA	TGTGCCAGCACCAACCCGTCCTCCGGCTATGGCTACACCTTC	CASTNPSSGYGYTF
NA	TRBV29-1	TRBJ1-4	NA	TGCAGCATATATACAGTAGGAGAAAAACTGTTTTTT	CSIYTVGEKLFF
TRBD1	TRBV18	TRBJ2-7	NA	TGTGCCAGCTCACCGTTCAACGCACAGGGGGCCGAGCAGTACTTC	CASSPFNAQGAEQYF
TRBD2	TRBV11-3	TRBJ2-5	NA	TGTGCCAGCAGCCGGCTTAGCGGGAGAGGAGAGACCCAGTACTTC	CASSRLSGRGETQYF
NA	TRBV3-1/TRBV3-2	TRBJ1-2	NA	TGTGCCAGCAGCCAAGGGGCTTACTATGGCTACACCTTC	CASSQGAYYGYTF
TRBD1	TRBV7-2	TRBJ2-7	NA	TGTGCCAGCAGCTTTGGTGGGACAGGGTGGAACGAGCAGTACTTC	CASSFGGTGWNEQYF
TRBD1	TRBV7-3	TRBJ2-1	once	TGTGCCAGCACCCAGGGGTCCGGGACAGGGCAGTTCTTC	CASTQGSGTGQFF
NA	TRBV5-4	TRBJ1-1	NA	TGTGCCAGCAGGACGGACAGGAACACTGAAGCTTTCTTT	CASRTDRNTEAFF
TRBD1	TRBV7-2	TRBJ2-5	NA	TGTGCCAGCAGCTCAGGGGGACAGGGGGCGAGGGACCAGTACTTC	CASSSGGQGARDQYF
NA	TRBV19	TRBJ1-1	NA	TGTGCCAGTCGAGGTTCCCAGAACACTGAAGCTTTCTTT	CASRGSQNTEAFF
NA	TRBV4-2	TRBJ2-2	NA	TGTGCCAGCAGCCAAGACGGCCAGGTGAACACCGGGGAGCTGTTTTTT	CASSQDGQVNTGELFF
TRBD1	TRBV7-2	TRBJ1-1	NA	TGTGCCAGCAGCTCGAACAGGGGGAACACTGAAGCTTTCTTT	CASSSNRGNTEAFF
TRBD1	TRBV9	TRBJ2-4	few	TGTGCCAGCAGCGTAGGGACAGGCAAAAACATTCAGTACTTC	CASSVGTGKNIQYF
NA	TRBV27	TRBJ2-2	NA	TGTGCCAGCAGTGACCCGAGGGCAGGGGTGGCCGGGGAGCTGTTTTTT	CASSDPRAGVAGELFF